The 2 T cell receptor beta chains below all came from one sample that was sequenced in a study of blood T cell repertoires in COVID-19. TCRdb's copy holds only in-frame clones and misses some; the assay was immunoSEQ multiplex PCR. The table records over 350,000 clones, around 90% of them present only once. The sequencing input was PBMCs or T cells enriched from blood (not recorded which). These TCRs come from a young woman with acute COVID-19.

Turning to this clone: The same CDR3 is also encoded by other DNA sequences in this sample. J is TRBJ2-7 and V is TRBV6-5, with TRBD1 matching 9 bases. The germline CDR1 and CDR2 sequences are MNHEY and SVGAGI. V shed 9 bases, J shed 2 bases, and the junction held 5 bases outside the gene matches. This CDR3 has 13 amino acids. The CDR3 nucleotides read TGTGCCAGTTCCCGGGACAGGGCCTACGAGCAGTACTTC. Translated, it gives CASSRDRAYEQYF.

This clone came up once. The rearrangement links TRBV10-1 to TRBJ2-3; D might be TRBD2 (6 bases). CDR3 length: 15 residues. In germline, CDR1 is WNHNN, CDR2 SYGVQD (reference sequence). V lost 10 bases to trimming and J lost 4 bases, with 21 bases between them. The CDR3 DNA follows: TGCGCCACCGCAGAATGGGGGGACCCACCAGATACGCAGTATTTT. Amino acids: CATAEWGDPPDTQYF.